A selection of T cell receptor beta chains follows, all from one sample in a study of blood T cell repertoires in COVID-19. Sequencing used immunoSEQ multiplex PCR; TCRdb keeps in-frame clones, though not all of them. The sample has just under 350,000 clones; roughly 90% are singletons. Source material: peripheral blood. Receptors originate from a woman in her 70s with COVID-19, enrolled during active disease. Each CDR3 is given with its conserved first and last residue. Each record gives: D gene, clone size, J gene, V gene, CDR3 protein, CDR3 DNA. A D gene is named only where the DNA matches it firmly. Expanded clones get a size class; other rows say once, few or many, or leave the size out.

>NA|NA|TRBJ2-3|TRBV7-9
CASSQRSGLDLTDTQYF
TGTGCCAGCAGCCAGAGGTCAGGACTCGACCTCACAGATACGCAGTATTTT
>NA|NA|TRBJ1-5|TRBV24-1
CATSDPRYSNQPQHF
TGTGCCACCAGTGATCCCCGCTATAGCAATCAGCCCCAGCATTTT
>TRBD1|NA|TRBJ1-6|TRBV6-5
CASSYSDRGSPLHF
TGTGCCAGCAGTTACTCGGACAGGGGTTCACCCCTCCACTTT
>NA|few|TRBJ1-1|TRBV5-6
CASSLDVHLNTEAFF
TGTGCCAGCAGCTTGGACGTTCACTTGAACACTGAAGCTTTCTTT
>NA|NA|TRBJ1-1|TRBV28
CASTDPWDTTEAFF
TGTGCCAGCACCGATCCCTGGGACACCACTGAAGCTTTCTTT
>TRBD1|NA|TRBJ2-2|TRBV11-2
CASSRDRETTGELFF
TGTGCCAGCAGCCGGGACAGGGAGACCACCGGGGAGCTGTTTTTT
>TRBD1|NA|TRBJ1-1|TRBV2
CASSVTGAMNTEAFF
TGTGCCAGCAGTGTGACAGGGGCCATGAACACTGAAGCTTTCTTT
>TRBD1|NA|TRBJ2-7|TRBV5-8
CASSYRGAYYEQYF
TGTGCCAGCAGTTACAGGGGAGCGTACTACGAGCAGTACTTC
>TRBD2|NA|TRBJ2-7|TRBV7-2
CASSLASGGTYEQYF
TGTGCCAGCAGCTTAGCGTCGGGGGGAACCTACGAGCAGTACTTC
>TRBD1|NA|TRBJ2-3|TRBV18
CASSPTRGQGADTQYF
TGTGCCAGCTCGCCCACCCGGGGTCAGGGGGCAGATACGCAGTATTTT
>NA|NA|TRBJ1-1|TRBV30
CAWSVQGRRTNTEAFF
TGTGCCTGGAGTGTACAGGGCAGGAGAACGAACACTGAAGCTTTCTTT
>NA|NA|TRBJ1-2|TRBV6-6
CASEVGGNGGYGYTF
TGTGCCAGCGAGGTGGGGGGTAATGGTGGGTATGGCTACACCTTC
>NA|NA|TRBJ1-5|TRBV2
CASSGRLSNQPQHF
TGTGCCAGCAGTGGGAGGTTAAGCAATCAGCCCCAGCATTTT
>NA|NA|TRBJ1-2|TRBV6-1
CASSDSSNYGYTF
TGTGCCAGCAGTGATAGCTCTAACTATGGCTACACCTTC
>TRBD1|NA|TRBJ2-2|TRBV2
CASQSSGGLTGELFF
TGTGCCAGTCAATCCTCAGGGGGATTGACCGGGGAGCTGTTTTTT
>TRBD2|NA|TRBJ2-3|TRBV10-3
CAISDTSGGLEDTQYF
TGTGCCATCAGTGATACTAGCGGGGGGCTCGAAGATACGCAGTATTTT
>TRBD1|NA|TRBJ1-1|TRBV19
CASSIAGQGISTEAFF
TGTGCCAGTAGTATAGCCGGACAGGGTATCAGCACTGAAGCTTTCTTT
>NA|NA|TRBJ1-2|TRBV18
CASSPPGGDHTF
TGTGCCAGCTCACCACCGGGCGGGGACCACACCTTC
>NA|NA|TRBJ2-1|TRBV7-2
CASSLVGLPNNEQFF
TGTGCCAGCAGCTTAGTGGGGCTACCAAACAATGAGCAGTTCTTC
>TRBD2|NA|TRBJ2-3|TRBV2
CASSVTSGEYDTQYF
TGTGCCAGCAGTGTGACTAGCGGCGAATATGATACGCAGTATTTT
>TRBD2|NA|TRBJ2-5|TRBV27
CASSLAGGKQETQYF
TGTGCCAGCAGTTTAGCGGGGGGAAAACAAGAGACCCAGTACTTC
>NA|NA|TRBJ2-1|TRBV7-3
CASSLIGGSYNEQFF
TGTGCCAGCAGCTTAATTGGGGGGAGCTACAATGAGCAGTTCTTC
>NA|NA|TRBJ2-7|TRBV5-4
CASSPGGDPGGYEQYF
TGTGCCAGCAGCCCCGGTGGGGACCCCGGGGGATACGAGCAGTACTTC
>TRBD1|NA|TRBJ1-5|TRBV7-2
CASSSAGTVSNQPQHF
TGTGCCAGCAGCTCCGCCGGGACAGTGAGCAATCAGCCCCAGCATTTT
>NA|NA|TRBJ2-1|TRBV24-1
CATSDSSRQVNEQFF
TGTGCCACCAGTGATTCGTCCCGGCAGGTCAATGAGCAGTTCTTC
>TRBD2|once|TRBJ2-3|TRBV30
CAWGGLAGPTDTQYF
TGTGCCTGGGGTGGACTAGCGGGGCCCACAGATACGCAGTATTTT
>NA|NA|TRBJ1-5|TRBV29-1
CSVDSGGNQPQHF
TGCAGCGTTGATTCGGGGGGTAATCAGCCCCAGCATTTT
>NA|once|TRBJ1-2|TRBV27
CASSFGSASYGYTF
TGTGCCAGCAGCTTCGGCAGTGCTAGCTATGGCTACACCTTC
>TRBD1|NA|TRBJ1-4|TRBV4-1
CASSHATGTTREKLFF
TGCGCCAGCAGCCATGCGACAGGGACCACCAGGGAAAAACTGTTTTTT
>NA|NA|TRBJ1-4|TRBV6-6
CASSYREPYNEKLFF
TGTGCCAGCAGTTACAGGGAGCCCTATAATGAAAAACTGTTTTTT
>TRBD2|once|TRBJ2-3|TRBV10-3
CAISGQTSGGPRDTQYF
TGTGCCATCAGTGGCCAGACTAGCGGGGGGCCCAGAGATACGCAGTATTTT
>TRBD1|NA|TRBJ2-5|TRBV11-2
CASSLGTGGEETQYF
TGTGCCAGCAGCTTAGGGACAGGGGGAGAAGAGACCCAGTACTTC
>NA|few|TRBJ1-1|TRBV5-1
CASSLEPGNTEAFF
TGCGCCAGCAGCTTGGAGCCAGGGAACACTGAAGCTTTCTTT
>TRBD1|NA|TRBJ2-7|TRBV4-3
CASSQEATGGVRNEQYF
TGCGCCAGCAGCCAAGAGGCAACAGGGGGCGTTCGCAACGAGCAGTACTTC
>TRBD1|NA|TRBJ1-2|TRBV30
CVHSPGQGSYGYTF
TGTGTTCACTCTCCGGGACAGGGTTCTTATGGCTACACCTTC
>TRBD1|NA|TRBJ1-2|TRBV7-9
CASSFGQEGNYGYTF
TGTGCCAGCAGCTTCGGACAGGAGGGAAACTATGGCTACACCTTC
>TRBD1|NA|TRBJ2-7|TRBV2
CASSGQGETTYEQYF
TGTGCCAGCAGTGGACAGGGGGAAACAACCTACGAGCAGTACTTC
>TRBD1|NA|TRBJ1-6|TRBV6-5
CASSRQGLDNSPLHF
TGTGCCAGCAGTCGACAGGGGTTGGATAATTCACCCCTCCACTTT
>NA|NA|TRBJ1-1|TRBV5-1
CASSFEENTEAFF
TGCGCCAGCAGCTTCGAGGAGAACACTGAAGCTTTCTTT
>NA|NA|TRBJ1-6|TRBV19
CASMFSSYNSPLHF
TGTGCCAGTATGTTTAGCTCCTATAATTCACCCCTCCACTTT
>TRBD1|NA|TRBJ2-1|TRBV24-1
CATSDRQGRRGEQFF
TGTGCCACCAGTGACAGACAGGGCCGTCGGGGTGAGCAGTTCTTC
>NA|once|TRBJ1-3|TRBV18
CASSPPGRAPTEGNTIYF
TGTGCCAGCTCGCCGCCGGGGAGGGCCCCCACGGAAGGAAACACCATATATTTT
>TRBD1|NA|TRBJ2-7|TRBV4-3
CASSQDTRGLEQYF
TGCGCCAGCAGCCAAGATACCAGGGGGCTCGAGCAGTACTTC
>TRBD1|NA|TRBJ2-3|TRBV6-4
CASSPDDRGRDTQYF
TGTGCCAGCAGTCCCGACGACAGGGGGCGGGATACGCAGTATTTT
>NA|NA|TRBJ1-6|TRBV10-3
CAISGGGTDPRGSPLHF
TGTGCCATCAGTGGGGGGGGCACAGATCCCCGGGGTTCACCCCTCCACTTT
>TRBD1|NA|TRBJ2-3|TRBV3-1/TRBV3-2
CASSQDRRGQGEIRATQYF
TGTGCCAGCAGCCAAGATCGGAGGGGACAGGGGGAAATCAGGGCTACGCAGTATTTT
>NA|NA|TRBJ2-6|TRBV27
CASKAARFPSGANVLTF
TGTGCCAGCAAAGCAGCCAGGTTCCCCTCTGGGGCCAACGTCCTGACTTTC
>TRBD1|NA|TRBJ2-5|TRBV9
CASSVDIPDRVGQETQYF
TGTGCCAGCAGCGTCGACATTCCGGACAGGGTCGGTCAAGAGACCCAGTACTTC
>NA|NA|TRBJ1-1|TRBV7-8
CASSLLGGNTEAFF
TGTGCCAGCAGCTTGTTGGGGGGAAACACTGAAGCTTTCTTT
>NA|NA|TRBJ1-4|TRBV18
CASSPGQSANEKLFF
TGTGCCAGCTCACCTGGACAGTCAGCAAATGAAAAACTGTTTTTT
>TRBD1|NA|TRBJ1-2|TRBV6-5
CASSSRTGPGDGYTF
TGTGCCAGCAGTTCCCGGACAGGCCCAGGCGATGGCTACACCTTC
>NA|NA|TRBJ1-1|TRBV18
CASSPGMNTEAFF
TGTGCCAGCTCGCCTGGCATGAACACTGAAGCTTTCTTT
>NA|NA|TRBJ1-1|TRBV5-4
CASSLGREVNTEAFF
TGTGCCAGCAGCTTGGGCAGGGAGGTGAACACTGAAGCTTTCTTT
>NA|NA|TRBJ1-6|TRBV7-3
CASSHPDSLTSPLHF
TGTGCCAGCAGCCACCCGGACAGTCTTACTTCACCCCTCCACTTT
>NA|NA|TRBJ1-1|TRBV29-1
CSVGQDMNTEAFF
TGCAGCGTTGGACAGGACATGAACACTGAAGCTTTCTTT